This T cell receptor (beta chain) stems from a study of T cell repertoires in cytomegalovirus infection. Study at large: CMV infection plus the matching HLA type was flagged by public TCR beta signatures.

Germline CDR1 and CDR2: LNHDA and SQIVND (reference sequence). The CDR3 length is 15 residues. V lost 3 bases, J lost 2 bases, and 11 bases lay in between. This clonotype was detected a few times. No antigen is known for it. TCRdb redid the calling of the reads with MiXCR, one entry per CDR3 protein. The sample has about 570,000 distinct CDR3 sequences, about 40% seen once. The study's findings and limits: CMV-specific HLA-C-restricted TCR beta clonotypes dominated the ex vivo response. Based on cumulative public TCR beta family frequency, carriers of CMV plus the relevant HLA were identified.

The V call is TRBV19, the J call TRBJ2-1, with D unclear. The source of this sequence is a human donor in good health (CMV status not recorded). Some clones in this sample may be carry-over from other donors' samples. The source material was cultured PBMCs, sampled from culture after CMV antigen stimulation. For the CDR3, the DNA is TGTGCCAGTAGTATGTCTGGCCCCCCCTACAATGAGCAGTTCTTC. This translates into CASSMSGPPYNEQFF.